The sample holds many counts of the clone carrying this TCR beta chain. Antigen: not known. Stable Graves' hyperthyroidism denoted no ophthalmopathy progression over 18 months. Clinical symptoms, serum thyroxine and TRAb, thyroid ultrasound and orbital computed tomography together formed the diagnostic basis. This CDR3 contains 13 residues. Germline lookup yields CDR1 SNHLY and CDR2 FYNNEI. Trimming stripped 3 bases from V and 4 bases from J, with 8 bases between. The data originate from a study of T cells in Graves' hyperthyroidism and ophthalmopathy. Study in general: Any treatment followed the collection of peripheral blood at initial diagnosis.

Findings and caveats of the study: Most thyroid clonotypes expanded above 0.001 were also detected in blood.

Researchers took RNA transcripts and amplified the TCR beta CDR3 regions from them. First-round RT-PCR targeting the TCR CDR3 was performed with the HTBI primer set. TCRdb re-analysed the multiplex PCR reads in MiXCR, keeping a single row per CDR3 protein. The repertoire holds about 560,000 distinct CDR3 sequences, with roughly a sixth as singletons. V gene TRBV2 combines with J gene TRBJ2-3; D gene ambiguous. Sequenced input: blood. This clonotype was sampled from a woman aged 18-30 years with Graves' hyperthyroidism. For the CDR3, the DNA is TGTGCCAGCAGTGAGCGAGTAGCAGATACGCAGTATTTT. Its translation is CASSERVADTQYF. Supplemented by reference TRBV2 and TRBJ2-3, the full variable domain reads EPEVTQTPSHQVTQMGQEVILRCVPISNHLYFYWYRQILGQKVEFLVSFYNNEISEKSEIFDDQFSVERPDGSNFTLKIRSTKLEDSAMYFCASSERVADTQYFGPGTRLTVL.